The entry that follows covers one T cell receptor (beta chain) sequence. Its antigen remains unidentified. Per-base quality was not reported, and no clone a single base away is much larger than it. The CDR3, from cysteine to phenylalanine, totals 13 residues. Left in the record is the CDR3 DNA by itself, 39 bases read in frame from the first base. The data were obtained in a study of identical twins (dated by TCRdb to the mid-2010s). Turning to the overall study: To test whether fetal clonotypes persist, this study deep-sequenced TCR alpha and beta repertoires from monozygotic twins, from unrelated adults of various ages, and from cord blood. To rule out contamination, replicate twin experiments were performed at different times with different library preparation protocols.

Every donor in the study was a healthy Caucasian. Three pairs of female monozygotic twins, all aged about 18 to 29 years, made up the twin cohort. Peripheral blood mononuclear cells were the source from which RNA for the TCR libraries was isolated. Results the study describes overall, beyond this receptor: Conclusions relied on cross-sectional statistical analysis, since the same donors could not be followed over many years. Invariant T cells such as MAIT and iNKT could partly confound zero-insertion analyses, though diverse VJ usage argued against this for most clonotypes. Out-of-frame TCR alpha sharing in monozygotic twins was systematically underestimated by recombination models, whereas sharing between unrelated individuals was in agreement with the recombination models. A weaker excess of twin sharing was found in beta out-of-frame sequences because the signal-to-noise ratio was lowered by fewer shared sequences. Abundant cord blood beta clonotypes had fewer insertions, young adult naive repertoires showed a similar but weaker trend, and memory repertoires showed no such trend. Compared with coincidental sharing between unrelated individuals, out-of-frame TCR alpha sequences shared between twins showed an excess of sequences with low generation probability.

To prepare the library, 5' RACE was applied. TCRdb shows the sequencer as Illumina HiSeq 2000. Template switching introduced a universal primer binding site; the final cDNA contained a unique molecular identifier, enabling accurate counting of TCR cDNA molecules. First-strand cDNA for TCR alpha and beta chains was synthesized from specific primers in the conserved constant-segment region. To control for contamination, every cDNA library was double barcoded, receiving both a SMART-Mk sample barcode and Illumina barcodes. TruSeq adapter sequences and Illumina sample barcodes were added in two successive PCR steps. Sequencing of the TCR alpha and beta cDNA libraries was done on the Illumina HiSeq platform using custom primers. As for the authors' bioinformatics: MiGEC was used to process raw reads and extract unique molecular identifiers, and MiXCR was used to find CDR3 positions. For each individual, recombination models were inferred using an EM algorithm with the repgenHMM and IGoR tools. The analysis of shared clonotypes was done with the tcR package in R, with sharing normalized by the product of cloneset sizes. To study raw recombination without the effects of thymic and clonal selection, out-of-frame nonproductive sequences were analyzed. TCRdb reworked the public reads: Q25 trimming with fastp, MiXCR clone assembly, productive beta chains retained. Duplicate CDR3 protein sequences are folded into a single record with the most common DNA and genes. It is TCRdb's table, rather than the study itself, that gives the V and J calls and clone size. For this sample the table gives about 900,000 distinct CDR3 sequences, of which roughly an eighth were detected only once. Clones ranked in the top ten supply around 1.5% of the sample.

This sample also appeared in a second study, on yellow fever vaccine responses in identical twins. As the second study states: The T cell response to vaccination in identical twins was reported by the authors to appear partly convergent and partly personalized. In the study, vaccine-responding T cell clones were precisely tracked in identical twins.

The sequence was obtained from a young woman in good health. Material for sequencing was PBMCs. Rearrangement joined TRBV21-1 to TRBJ2-2; the DNA was not compared with TRBD2, the D call given in the table. TRBV21-1 is a documented pseudogene. The nucleotide sequence reads as follows: TGTGCCAGCATTGAGGGGAGGACCGGGGAGCTGTTTTTT. This gives the protein CASIEGRTGELFF.